One sample yielded the 31 T cell receptor beta chains listed below, sequenced in a study of blood T cell repertoires in COVID-19. Libraries were prepared by immunoSEQ multiplex PCR; TCRdb keeps only in-frame clonotypes and omits some of them. The sample has around 440,000 clones; around 89% are singletons. The sequenced sample consisted of peripheral blood. The receptors come from a woman aged 50 to 60 with COVID-19, enrolled during active disease.

V is TRBV27 and J is TRBJ1-6; tentative D call: TRBD1 (6 bases). V dropped 2 bases and J dropped 5 bases, with 10 bases sitting between them. The CDR3 spans 15 residues. Germline CDR1 MNHEY, CDR2 SMNVEV (reference sequence). The CDR3 nucleotides read TGTGCCAGCAGTTTAGGCAGGGGAAATAATTCACCCCTCCACTTT. Translating gives CASSLGRGNNSPLHF.

CDR3 protein: CASTISTDSPLHF. The CDR3 DNA reads as TGTGCCAGCACCATCTCTACCGATTCACCCCTCCACTTT. The chain uses TRBV6-5 and TRBJ1-6; no firm D call. This CDR3 has 13 amino acids. Per the germline V gene, CDR1 is MNHEY and CDR2 is SVGAGI. The ends were cut back, 7 bases at V and 8 bases at J, with 12 bases in the middle.

This sequence joins TRBV28 and TRBJ2-1, with TRBD2 matching 12 bases. Germline V CDR1 and CDR2: MDHEN, SYDVKM. The CDR3 has 15 amino acids. V was pared by 6 bases and J by 7 bases, with 7 bases of the junction left unmatched. This CDR3 is CASSQASGGANEQFF. The CDR3 region has the DNA TGTGCCAGCAGCCAAGCTAGCGGGGGGGCAAATGAGCAGTTCTTC. Drawing the rest from reference TRBV28 and TRBJ2-1, the complete variable domain is DVKVTQSSRYLVKRTGEKVFLECVQDMDHENMFWYRQDPGLGLRLIYFSYDVKMKEKGDIPEGYSVSREKKERFSLILESASTNQTSMYLCASSQASGGANEQFFGPGTRLTVL.

The gene calls are TRBV6-5 and TRBJ1-2; TRBD1 is a possible D gene (5 bases). This CDR3 comprises 12 residues. CDR1 MNHEY and CDR2 SVGAGI come from the germline V gene. Trimming removed 2 bases at V and 5 bases at J, with 6 bases between. Written as DNA, the CDR3 is TGTGCCAGCAGTTACAGGGGTTATGGCTACACCTTC. Amino acid sequence: CASSYRGYGYTF.

This chain connects TRBV5-1 to TRBJ2-1; 14 bases map to TRBD2. The CDR3 is made up of 17 amino acids. V lost 3 bases to trimming and J lost 6 bases; unmatched junction nucleotides: 8. Germline loops: CDR1 SGHRS, CDR2 YFSETQ. The CDR3 reads CASSWTSGGTYPNEQFF. CDR3 DNA sequence: TGCGCCAGCAGCTGGACTAGCGGGGGGACTTACCCCAATGAGCAGTTCTTC.

The chain uses TRBV2 and TRBJ1-1; maybe TRBD1 (6 bases). V lost 7 bases to trimming and J lost 8 bases, with 11 bases between them. The V gene's germline CDR1 is SNHLY and CDR2 FYNNEI. There are 11 residues in the CDR3. The CDR3 loop is CASTWTEEAFF. CDR3 DNA: TGTGCCAGCACCTGGACAGAAGAAGCTTTCTTT.

The J gene is TRBJ1-1, the V gene TRBV5-1; TRBD1 matches at 9 bases. This CDR3 spans 16 amino acids. The V gene's germline CDR1 is SGHRS and CDR2 YFSETQ. V was clipped by 4 bases and J by 4 bases; unmatched bases: 11. The CDR3 loop reads CASSHPSGTGITEAFF. The DNA for the CDR3 is TGCGCCAGCAGCCACCCCTCCGGGACAGGGATCACTGAAGCTTTCTTT.

The V call is TRBV6-6, the J call TRBJ2-2; 12 nucleotides align to TRBD2. The CDR3 has 17 amino acids. Trimming at V came to 5 bases and at J to 3 bases, leaving 7 bases not matched to a gene. In germline, CDR1 is MNHNY, CDR2 SVGAGI (reference sequence). Here the CDR3 reads CASSPLAGGPHTGELFF. The CDR3 region has the DNA TGTGCCAGCAGTCCTCTAGCGGGGGGGCCCCACACCGGGGAGCTGTTTTTT.

V is TRBV4-1 and J is TRBJ1-4, with D tentatively TRBD1 (6 bases). Trimming pared 0 bases from V and 8 bases from J, leaving 13 bases between. CDR1 and CDR2 (germline): MGHRA, YSYEKL. This CDR3 region has 15 residues. CDR3 sequence (DNA): TGCGCCAGCAGCCAAGAGGGCAGGGGTCGCGAAAAACTGTTTTTT. Encoded protein: CASSQEGRGREKLFF.

This clone appeared once. The chain joins TRBV9 to TRBJ1-5, with 7 nucleotides matching TRBD1. Germline CDR1 SGDLS, CDR2 YYNGEE. The CDR3 covers 14 residues. Trimming removed 0 bases from V and 7 bases from J; junction bases left unmatched: 4. The CDR3 sequence: CASSVEGANQPQHF. DNA for the CDR3: TGTGCCAGCAGCGTAGAGGGGGCAAACCAGCCCCAGCATTTT. Filled out from reference TRBV9 and TRBJ1-5, the complete variable domain reads DSGVTQTPKHLITATGQRVTLRCSPRSGDLSVYWYQQSLDQGLQFLIQYYNGEERAKGNILERFSAQQFPDLHSELNLSSLELGDSALYFCASSVEGANQPQHFGDGTRLSIL.

V gene TRBV29-1 combines with J gene TRBJ2-3; the D is unclear. Per germline, CDR1 SQVTM and CDR2 ANQGSEA. The CDR3 has 11 amino acids. V was pared by 5 bases and J by 4 bases, with 7 bases between. CDR3 region: CSVLSADTQYF. The CDR3 DNA reads as TGCAGCGTTCTCTCGGCAGATACGCAGTATTTT.

The J gene is TRBJ1-2, the V gene TRBV18; 9 bases fit TRBD1. Germline CDR1 reads KGHSH; CDR2 reads LQKENI. This CDR3 spans 13 amino acids. J lost 4 bases, V lost 8 bases, and 5 bases had no gene match. CDR3: CASTQGATYGYTF. In DNA, the CDR3 is TGTGCCAGCACACAGGGGGCTACCTATGGCTACACCTTC.

The V and J genes are TRBV14 and TRBJ1-2, with 9 bases matching TRBD1. Trimming at V came to 1 base and at J to 6 bases, leaving 9 bases not matched to a gene. CDR1 is SGHDN and CDR2 is FVKESK in the germline V gene. The CDR3 has 16 residues. DNA of the CDR3: TGTGCCAGCAGCCAAGTCCTAGAACAGGGGGCGGATGGCTACACCTTC. Its translation is CASSQVLEQGADGYTF.

Written as DNA, the CDR3 is TGTGCCGGCGGGGCAGCCGGGTCGAACACCGGGGAGCTGTTTTTT. The encoded protein is CAGGAAGSNTGELFF. This sequence joins TRBV19 and TRBJ2-2; tentative D call: TRBD2 (6 bases). Per germline, CDR1 LNHDA and CDR2 SQIVND (reference sequence). There are 15 residues in the CDR3. V was clipped by 11 bases and J by 0 bases, with 16 bases between them.

The V call is TRBV6-5, the J call TRBJ1-1; D is possibly TRBD1 (5 bases). The CDR3 loop spans 14 amino acids. Per germline, CDR1 MNHEY and CDR2 SVGAGI. V lost 7 bases to trimming and J lost 7 bases, with 19 bases between them. DNA for the CDR3: TGTGCCAGCAACGACCCGGACAAAGGCTATGAAGCTTTCTTT. Encoded protein: CASNDPDKGYEAFF.

This chain links TRBV2 with TRBJ2-7; 11 bases map to TRBD1. There are 14 residues in the CDR3. V lost 5 bases, J lost 6 bases, and 6 bases stayed unmatched. From germline, CDR1 is SNHLY and CDR2 FYNNEI. The CDR3, as DNA: TGTGCCAGCAGTCGGACAGGGGGCTCGGGCGAGCAGTACTTC. Residues: CASSRTGGSGEQYF.

This clone occurred once. The gene calls are TRBV7-9 and TRBJ1-2; 7 bases line up with TRBD1. J lost 4 bases, V lost 1 base, and 6 bases had no gene match. Germline assignment: CDR1 SEHNR and CDR2 FQNEAQ (reference sequence). The CDR3 covers 15 residues. The CDR3 DNA is TGTGCCAGCAGCTTAGAGGGACAGACCTCCTATGGCTACACCTTC. Its translation: CASSLEGQTSYGYTF.

V usage is TRBV7-2 and J usage is TRBJ2-7, with D perhaps matching TRBD2 (7 bases). CDR1 is SGHTA, CDR2 FQGNSA, per germline. The germline V and J ends were trimmed by 3 bases and 0 bases, with 15 bases remaining between them. The CDR3 totals 16 residues. CDR3 bases: TGTGCCAGCAGCTTTTCCGGTGGGGGGGCCTCCTACGAGCAGTACTTC. Its translation is CASSFSGGGASYEQYF.

The V and J genes are TRBV30 and TRBJ1-3; D perhaps matches TRBD1 (5 bases). Germline CDR1 reads GTSNPN; CDR2 reads SVGIG (reference sequence). The CDR3 runs 13 residues. V dropped 1 base and J dropped 7 bases, with 11 bases sitting between them. DNA of the CDR3: TGTGCCTGGAGTGGGACAACGAGGAACACCATATATTTT. It encodes CAWSGTTRNTIYF.

The sample holds one count of this clone. V gene TRBV3-1 (or the pseudogene TRBV3-2) combines with J gene TRBJ2-7; D perhaps matches TRBD2 (7 bases). Germline V gene lookup returns CDR1 LGHDT and CDR2 YNNKEL (reference sequence). The CDR3 is 18 residues long. V was clipped by 0 bases and J by 2 bases, with 20 bases between them. CDR3 DNA sequence: TGTGCCAGCAGCCAAGAATCGGAGGGAGGGGGGATGGCCTACGAGCAGTACTTC. Encoded protein: CASSQESEGGGMAYEQYF.

The V and J genes are TRBV18 and TRBJ2-1, with TRBD2 identical over 11 bases. Germline CDR1 reads KGHSH; CDR2 reads LQKENI. With V trimmed by 4 bases and J by 5 bases, 4 bases remained unmatched. The CDR3 runs 15 residues. CDR3: CASSQLAGANNEQFF. The DNA of the CDR3 is TGTGCCAGCTCACAACTAGCGGGGGCTAACAATGAGCAGTTCTTC.

The rearrangement joins TRBV20-1 to TRBJ2-1; 7 positions match TRBD2. The CDR3 is 12 amino acids. J lost 12 bases, V lost 3 bases, and 8 bases had no gene match. In germline, CDR1 is DFQATT, CDR2 SNEGSKA (reference sequence). For the CDR3, the DNA is TGCAGTGCTAGTCGAGGGAGGGTTGGGCAGTTCTTC. Encoded protein: CSASRGRVGQFF.

The chain is built from TRBV5-6 and TRBJ2-3; 7 bases agree with TRBD2. Unmatched junction bases numbered 7, after V lost 0 bases and J lost 0 bases. The CDR3 has 17 residues. Germline-derived CDR1 and CDR2 are SGHDT and YYEEEE. This CDR3 is CASSLVGSGESTDTQYF. The CDR3 DNA reads as TGTGCCAGCAGCTTGGTTGGCAGCGGGGAAAGCACAGATACGCAGTATTTT.

V is TRBV20-1 and J is TRBJ2-7; maybe TRBD1 (6 bases). Looked up from germline, CDR1 is DFQATT and CDR2 is SNEGSKA (reference sequence). This CDR3 spans 15 amino acids. V lost 3 bases, J lost 5 bases, and 20 bases lay in between. As DNA, the CDR3 is TGCAGTGCTAGTCCCGGGACACTCCTCGGCGACGAGCAGTACTTC. Translating it yields CSASPGTLLGDEQYF.

This CDR3 reads CSVERGHGYTF. CDR3 DNA: TGCAGCGTTGAAAGGGGGCATGGCTACACCTTC. This chain connects TRBV29-1 to TRBJ1-2, with 7 bases fitting TRBD1. Germline CDR1 is SQVTM and CDR2 is ANQGSEA. The CDR3 has 11 residues. V trimming: 2 bases; J trimming: 6 bases; junction bases outside the gene matches: 0.

A few counts support this clone. The rearrangement links TRBV29-1 to TRBJ1-1; D not certain. There are 15 residues in the CDR3. V was clipped by 0 bases and J by 0 bases, with 11 bases between them. Looked up from germline, CDR1 is SQVTM and CDR2 is ANQGSEA. DNA for the CDR3: TGCAGCGTTGAAGATCTAACGGTAATGAACACTGAAGCTTTCTTT. This encodes CSVEDLTVMNTEAFF.

The V call is TRBV7-9, the J call TRBJ2-1, with a weak D call TRBD1 (5 bases). Germline V gene data show CDR1 as SEHNR and CDR2 as FQNEAQ (reference sequence). CDR3 length: 15 residues. V was cut by 3 bases and J by 8 bases, with 17 bases left in between. CDR3 bases: TGTGCCAGCAGCTTTGGAAGCTCTTCAGGGTATGAGCAGTTCTTC. This codes for CASSFGSSSGYEQFF.

The chain recombines TRBV18 with TRBJ2-3; no clear D gene. Trimming stripped 2 bases from V and 2 bases from J, with 8 bases between. The CDR3 contains 14 residues. The V gene's germline CDR1 is KGHSH and CDR2 LQKENI. CDR3 residues: CASSPGDNTDTQYF. CDR3 nucleotides: TGTGCCAGCTCACCAGGAGATAACACAGATACGCAGTATTTT. Filled out from reference TRBV18 and TRBJ2-3, the complete variable domain reads NAGVMQNPRHLVRRRGQEARLRCSPMKGHSHVYWYRQLPEEGLKFMVYLQKENIIDESGMPKERFSAEFPKEGPSILRIQQVVRGDSAAYFCASSPGDNTDTQYFGPGTRLTVL.

V and J are TRBV12-3 or TRBV12-4 and TRBJ2-1; the D is unclear. CDR3 length equals 11 residues. Trimming cost V 6 bases and J 5 bases, with 5 bases left between them. In DNA, the CDR3 is TGTGCCAGCAGGGCGGACAATGAGCAGTTCTTC. Translating gives CASRADNEQFF.

The chain uses TRBV19 and TRBJ1-1; tentatively, D is TRBD1 (5 bases). There are 14 residues in the CDR3. With 0 bases removed from V and 4 bases from J, the gap between germline ends came to 9 bases. Germline CDR1 reads LNHDA; CDR2 reads SQIVND (reference sequence). The CDR3 spells CASSIEAGITEAFF. CDR3 sequence (DNA): TGTGCCAGTAGTATAGAGGCAGGGATCACTGAAGCTTTCTTT.

This chain links TRBV7-2 with TRBJ2-7, with D possibly being TRBD2 (5 bases). Trimming cost V 6 bases and J 4 bases, with 10 bases left between them. In germline, CDR1 is SGHTA, CDR2 FQGNSA. The CDR3 has 12 amino acids. The DNA of the CDR3 is TGTGCCAGCAGTTGGACTCCTTACGAGCAGTACTTC. Protein: CASSWTPYEQYF.